This T cell receptor (beta chain) was sequenced during a study of cytomegalovirus exposure and HLA in healthy donors. General study results and limits: In an earlier analysis, in some 600 donors, most V segments appeared productive either ~87% or ~30% of the time. Testing in vitro showed three CMV-associated chains specific for CMV antigens.

The PCR employed 60 Vbeta primers together with 13 Jbeta primers. Sequencing was performed with immunoSEQ multiplex PCR; in TCRdb, only in-frame clones are kept and a portion is missing. This table has some 130,000 clones, 70% to 85% appearing once. With V trimmed by 5 bases and J by 0 bases, 12 bases remained unmatched. Germline-derived CDR1 and CDR2 are PRHDT and FYEKMQ (reference sequence). This CDR3 contains 17 residues. About this clone itself: The antigen is unknown.

The chain carries TRBV13 and TRBJ2-7; 8 bases map to TRBD1. This sequence was found in a man aged 35 to 55 in good health and CMV-seropositive. What was sequenced was PBMCs. The CDR3 here is CASSPRTGPLSSYEQYF. The CDR3 DNA is TGTGCCAGCAGCCCCCGGACAGGGCCCCTGAGCTCCTACGAGCAGTACTTC.